The 9 T cell receptor beta chains given below trace back to one sample, sequenced in a study of blood T cell repertoires in COVID-19. Here immunoSEQ multiplex PCR was the method, and the copy in TCRdb shows in-frame clones only, minus some. In the table there are about 320,000 clones, roughly 89% of which are singletons. The sample comprised PBMCs or T cells enriched from blood (not recorded which). These receptors all stem from a woman between 18 and 30 years old who had recovered from COVID-19.

As to this clone: Other DNA sequences from this sample encode an identical CDR3 as well. The genes are TRBV15 and TRBJ1-2, with D maybe TRBD1 (6 bases). CDR3 length equals 14 residues. CDR1 LNHNV and CDR2 YYDKDF come from the germline V gene (reference sequence). Trimming removed 0 bases at V and 4 bases at J, with 9 bases between. DNA for the CDR3: TGTGCCACCAGCAGAGACAGGGGTCTCTATGGCTACACCTTC. This gives the protein CATSRDRGLYGYTF.

The CDR3 here is CASSFEQGRGRSNQPQHF. CDR3 nucleotide sequence: TGTGCCAGCAGCTTTGAACAGGGAAGAGGTCGGAGCAATCAGCCCCAGCATTTT. The chain links TRBV7-2 to TRBJ1-5; tentatively, D is TRBD1 (6 bases). Per germline, CDR1 SGHTA and CDR2 FQGNSA. Deletions cut 3 bases from V and 1 base from J, with 19 bases between. The CDR3 loop spans 18 amino acids.

The chain combines TRBV6-2 or TRBV6-3 with TRBJ2-7, with 11 positions matching TRBD2. Unmatched junction bases numbered 7, after V lost 5 bases and J lost 4 bases. Germline CDR1 reads MNHEY; CDR2 reads SVGEGT. The CDR3 extends over 15 amino acids. The CDR3 DNA is TGTGCCAGCAGTCTTCGGGGGACTAGCGGTTACGAGCAGTACTTC. This sequence encodes CASSLRGTSGYEQYF.

The CDR3 region is CASSLLQGRPQHF. In DNA, the CDR3 is TGTGCCAGCAGCCTCCTACAGGGCCGGCCCCAGCATTTT. The chain uses TRBV7-2 and TRBJ1-5; D is perhaps TRBD1 (6 bases). Germline V CDR1 and CDR2: SGHTA, FQGNSA. This CDR3 region has 13 residues. V was trimmed by 5 bases and J by 9 bases, leaving 14 bases between them. Using reference TRBV7-2 and TRBJ1-5 for the parts outside the CDR3, the full variable domain is GAGVSQSPSNKVTEKGKDVELRCDPISGHTALYWYRQSLGQGLEFLIYFQGNSAPDKSGLPSDRFSAERTGGSVSTLTIQRTQQEDSAVYLCASSLLQGRPQHFGDGTRLSIL.

CDR3 protein: CASSLEQGVHTIYF. The CDR3 nucleotides read TGCGCCAGCAGCTTGGAACAGGGCGTCCACACCATATATTTT. The genes are TRBV5-1 and TRBJ1-3; D perhaps matches TRBD1 (6 bases). V lost 0 bases, J lost 8 bases, and 12 bases lay in between. CDR3 length equals 14 residues. Germline values: CDR1 SGHRS, CDR2 YFSETQ.

This chain links TRBV3-1 (or the pseudogene TRBV3-2) with TRBJ1-2; D unresolved. The germline V and J ends were trimmed by 1 base and 6 bases, with 12 bases remaining between them. The CDR3 has 14 amino acids. The germline V gene has CDR1 LGHDT and CDR2 YNNKEL (reference sequence). The CDR3 loop is CASSQGPGLNGYTF. The DNA of the CDR3 is TGTGCCAGCAGCCAAGGTCCAGGACTAAATGGCTACACCTTC.

The V call is TRBV3-1 (or the pseudogene TRBV3-2), the J call TRBJ1-2; 12 nucleotides match TRBD1. The germline CDR1 and CDR2 sequences are LGHDT and YNNKEL (reference sequence). CDR3 length: 16 residues. The trim removed 8 bases at V and 8 bases at J, leaving 15 bases unmatched. The CDR3 reads CASGLHTGQGAEGYTF. CDR3 bases: TGTGCCAGCGGACTTCATACGGGACAGGGGGCGGAAGGCTACACCTTC.

The chain recombines TRBV7-2 with TRBJ2-1, with 10 bases that match TRBD1. J lost 7 bases, V lost 6 bases, and 3 bases had no gene match. The CDR3 consists of 13 residues. Germline lookup yields CDR1 SGHTA and CDR2 FQGNSA. Here the CDR3 DNA reads TGTGCCAGCAGGGACAGGGGGGTTAATGAGCAGTTCTTC. Residues: CASRDRGVNEQFF.

A few counts support this clone. The chain uses TRBV19 and TRBJ2-2, with TRBD2 matching over 8 bases. Germline-derived CDR1 and CDR2 are LNHDA and SQIVND (reference sequence). This CDR3 comprises 15 residues. V shed 4 bases and J 0 bases; nucleotides not matched to a gene: 1. In nucleotides, the CDR3 is TGTGCCAGTAGTAGCGGGGGGCCGAACACCGGGGAGCTGTTTTTT. Its translation is CASSSGGPNTGELFF.